This T cell receptor (beta chain) emerged from a study of blood T cells in healthy people across ages. There are 14 residues in the CDR3. The ends were cut back, 7 bases at V and 6 bases at J, with 18 bases in the middle. Germline CDR1 is MGHRA and CDR2 is YSYEKL. Together with a sample-barcoded 5' primer, a J-beta primer mix was included in a second PCR lasting about 7 to 12 cycles. TCRdb processed the 5' RACE reads anew with MiXCR; each CDR3 protein has one entry. The sample has about 1.5 million distinct CDR3 sequences, approximately 39% seen once. Per sample, extraction of total RNA gave at least 5.5 micrograms in every case.

Sequencing input: blood. The origin of this receptor is a woman under 30 in good health. The rearrangement links TRBV4-1 to TRBJ1-2; D is possibly TRBD1 (5 bases). The CDR3 DNA reads as TGCGCCAGCACCAGGCGGGGGGACGGTGATGGCTACACCTTC. Its translation: CASTRRGDGDGYTF.